These T cell receptor beta chains were read from a single sample in a study of blood T cell repertoires in COVID-19. TCRdb's copy holds only in-frame clones and misses some; the assay was immunoSEQ multiplex PCR. This table holds about 350,000 clones, 75% to 90% found once. The specimen sequenced was peripheral blood. The receptors come from a woman aged 50 to 65 with COVID-19, enrolled during active disease. Both conserved end residues are trimmed from each CDR3. D genes are given only for firm matches.

j_call: TRBJ2-2
d_call: TRBD2
v_call: TRBV19
cdr3_aa: ASKLAGRLIGELF

j_call: TRBJ1-1
d_call: .
v_call: TRBV4-1
cdr3_aa: ASSQVPKNTEAF

j_call: TRBJ2-7
d_call: TRBD2
v_call: TRBV4-2
cdr3_aa: ASSQVAPGGLAGTSYEQY

j_call: TRBJ2-7
d_call: TRBD2
v_call: TRBV11-2
cdr3_aa: ASATGLAGGHAEQY

j_call: TRBJ2-3
d_call: TRBD2
v_call: TRBV3-1/TRBV3-2
cdr3_aa: ASSQTGGDTQY

j_call: TRBJ1-2
d_call: .
v_call: TRBV12-3/TRBV12-4
cdr3_aa: ASSPQGSYGYT

j_call: TRBJ1-1
d_call: .
v_call: TRBV5-6
cdr3_aa: ASSPQQGPRTEAF

j_call: TRBJ1-2
d_call: TRBD1
v_call: TRBV10-3
cdr3_aa: AISELGQGAYGYT

j_call: TRBJ2-2
d_call: .
v_call: TRBV5-1
cdr3_aa: ASSLESSIGELF

j_call: TRBJ2-7
d_call: TRBD2
v_call: TRBV10-2
cdr3_aa: ASITSGSSYEQY

j_call: TRBJ2-2
d_call: TRBD1
v_call: TRBV30
cdr3_aa: AWIPGQGLTGELF

j_call: TRBJ2-7
d_call: TRBD2
v_call: TRBV18
cdr3_aa: ASSLHKREGPYEQY

j_call: TRBJ2-7
d_call: TRBD1
v_call: TRBV3-1/TRBV3-2
cdr3_aa: ASSQRQGTYEQY

j_call: TRBJ2-5
d_call: TRBD2
v_call: TRBV29-1
cdr3_aa: SVVAGVETQY

j_call: TRBJ2-3
d_call: TRBD2
v_call: TRBV19
cdr3_aa: ASSIGTSGSTDTQY

j_call: TRBJ2-3
d_call: TRBD2
v_call: TRBV4-1
cdr3_aa: ASSQQLAGVHTDTQY

j_call: TRBJ2-1
d_call: .
v_call: TRBV3-1/TRBV3-2
cdr3_aa: ASGGVQRGEQF

j_call: TRBJ2-2
d_call: .
v_call: TRBV6-6
cdr3_aa: ASSSLDHLAGELF

j_call: TRBJ2-2
d_call: TRBD2
v_call: TRBV11-3
cdr3_aa: ASSLGLALNTGELF

j_call: TRBJ2-7
d_call: TRBD2
v_call: TRBV29-1
cdr3_aa: SVGGLAGNYEQY

j_call: TRBJ2-7
d_call: TRBD1
v_call: TRBV2
cdr3_aa: ASRLTGVDHEQY

j_call: TRBJ2-7
d_call: .
v_call: TRBV5-6
cdr3_aa: ASSLGEDEQY

j_call: TRBJ2-7
d_call: TRBD2
v_call: TRBV5-6
cdr3_aa: ASSLWGRGGAYEQY

j_call: TRBJ2-7
d_call: TRBD1
v_call: TRBV7-9
cdr3_aa: ASSLAGTGSYEQY

j_call: TRBJ2-1
d_call: TRBD2
v_call: TRBV9
cdr3_aa: ASSPQTSGNYNEQF

j_call: TRBJ1-5
d_call: .
v_call: TRBV7-2
cdr3_aa: ASSLDLDSNQPQH

j_call: TRBJ1-1
d_call: .
v_call: TRBV5-1
cdr3_aa: ASSPQIETEAF

j_call: TRBJ2-1
d_call: TRBD2
v_call: TRBV5-6
cdr3_aa: ASSLVWREGYNEQF

j_call: TRBJ1-1
d_call: .
v_call: TRBV5-1
cdr3_aa: ASSRTKTGYDEAF

j_call: TRBJ1-6
d_call: .
v_call: TRBV27
cdr3_aa: ASSSVQYSPLH

j_call: TRBJ2-2
d_call: TRBD2
v_call: TRBV7-7
cdr3_aa: ASGDPSGSGGELF

j_call: TRBJ2-1
d_call: .
v_call: TRBV11-3
cdr3_aa: ASSPRPRGEQF

j_call: TRBJ2-6
d_call: .
v_call: TRBV30
cdr3_aa: AWSGRTQGSGANVLT

j_call: TRBJ1-3
d_call: .
v_call: TRBV12-3/TRBV12-4
cdr3_aa: ASSGSSGNTIY

j_call: TRBJ1-4
d_call: TRBD1
v_call: TRBV7-7
cdr3_aa: ASSLEQGANEKLF